Below are 20 T cell receptor beta chains sequenced from a single sample in a study of early T cells in non-severe SARS-CoV-2 infection. TCRdb called the 5' RACE reads again in MiXCR, with one record for every CDR3 protein. The sample holds around 61,000 distinct CDR3 sequences, more than 10% seen once. The sample consisted of whole blood. These receptors were taken from an adult who was a healthcare worker with PCR-confirmed SARS-CoV-2 infection or an uninfected control (not recorded which).

The chain employs TRBV5-6 and TRBJ1-6; D remains ambiguous. From germline, CDR1 is SGHDT and CDR2 YYEEEE. The germline V and J ends were trimmed by 2 bases and 8 bases, with 5 bases remaining between them. The CDR3 contains 12 residues. CDR3 sequence reads: CASSLRDSPLHF. DNA of the CDR3: TGTGCCAGCAGCTTACGAGATTCACCCCTCCACTTT. Based on the CDR3 plus reference TRBV5-6 and TRBJ1-6, the full variable domain is DAGVTQSPTHLIKTRGQQVTLRCSPKSGHDTVSWYQQALGQGPQFIFQYYEEEERQRGNFPDRFSGHQFPNYSSELNVNALLLGDSALYLCASSLRDSPLHFGNGTRLTVT.

This clonotype was counted many times. The V and J genes are TRBV11-2 and TRBJ2-5; a weak D match, TRBD2 (7 bases). Germline lookup yields CDR1 SGHAT and CDR2 FQNNGV. Trimming pared 4 bases from V and 5 bases from J, leaving 23 bases between. The CDR3 spans 17 residues. The CDR3 sequence: CASSSRIGGGPEETQYF. The CDR3 nucleotides are TGTGCCAGCAGCTCCCGTATCGGCGGGGGCCCTGAGGAGACCCAGTACTTC.

This clonotype was detected only a few times. V usage is TRBV10-2 and J usage is TRBJ2-5, with D perhaps matching TRBD2 (6 bases). Trimming stripped 9 bases from V and 1 base from J, with 9 bases between. Germline CDR1 is WSHSY and CDR2 is SAAADI. The CDR3 sequence is 12 residues long. The DNA for the CDR3 is TGCGCCAGTTCCGGGAGCCAAGAGACCCAGTACTTC. Amino acids: CASSGSQETQYF.

The chain links TRBV7-2 to TRBJ2-7, with D possibly TRBD2 on 5 matching bases. The ends were cut back, 2 bases at V and 2 bases at J, with 13 bases in the middle. The CDR3 has 15 residues. In germline, CDR1 is SGHTA, CDR2 FQGNSA. The CDR3, as DNA: TGTGCCAGCAGCTTATTAGCGCAGGACCCCTACGAGCAGTACTTC. It translates to CASSLLAQDPYEQYF.

DNA for the CDR3: TGTGCCAGCAGCGAGGGGACTATCCCTAATGAGCAGTTCTTC. This sequence encodes CASSEGTIPNEQFF. The rearrangement uses TRBV7-2 and TRBJ2-1, with 7 bases fitting TRBD2. This CDR3 contains 14 residues. V was pared by 5 bases and J by 7 bases, with 8 bases of the junction left unmatched. The germline gives CDR1 SGHTA, CDR2 FQGNSA.

The table lists this clonotype with many counts. J is TRBJ1-4 and V is TRBV27; 8 positions match TRBD1. CDR3 length equals 14 residues. Germline CDR1 and CDR2: MNHEY and SMNVEV (reference sequence). Trimming cost V 3 bases and J 8 bases; bases outside gene matches: 5. The CDR3 sequence: CASSFRTGMEKLFF. The DNA of the CDR3 is TGTGCCAGCAGTTTCCGGACAGGGATGGAAAAACTGTTTTTT.

The chain is built from TRBV11-2 and TRBJ1-2; D uncertain. V was pared by 7 bases and J by 6 bases, with 15 bases between. The CDR3 has 13 amino acids. CDR1 and CDR2 (germline): SGHAT, FQNNGV. In DNA, the CDR3 is TGTGCCAGCATGGAGGCAGGTTTTGATGGCTACACCTTC. Amino acid sequence: CASMEAGFDGYTF.

This clonotype was seen ten or more times. The chain is built from TRBV4-2 and TRBJ1-4; no clear D gene. The V and J ends lost 2 bases and 5 bases respectively, with 9 bases between them. CDR1 is LGHNA and CDR2 is YNFKEQ in the germline V gene. The CDR3 length is 14 residues. CDR3 sequence reads: CASSQTTRNEKLFF. The CDR3 DNA follows: TGTGCCAGCAGCCAAACGACAAGAAATGAAAAACTGTTTTTT.

This clonotype occurred many times. This chain links TRBV3-1 with TRBJ1-5, with 8 bases aligning to TRBD1. Trimming took 0 bases from V and 6 from J; bases not matched to a gene: 7. The CDR3 length is 16 residues. In germline, CDR1 is LGHDT, CDR2 YNNKEL (reference sequence). CDR3 amino acids: CASSQEPTGEGQPQHF. The CDR3 coding sequence is TGTGCCAGCAGCCAAGAGCCGACAGGGGAGGGTCAGCCCCAGCATTTT.

This clonotype has a count of ten or more. The V call is TRBV29-1, the J call TRBJ2-1, with TRBD2 as a possible D gene (5 bases). V lost 1 base, J lost 7 bases, and 14 bases lay in between. The CDR3 totals 14 residues. From germline, CDR1 is SQVTM and CDR2 ANQGSEA. The CDR3 loop reads CSVEGIAKRNEQFF. The CDR3 coding sequence is TGCAGCGTTGAAGGGATAGCCAAGCGGAATGAGCAGTTCTTC.

In this sample, this clonotype turned up many times. The junction differs from germline at one of its ends, possibly a read error. V gene TRBV5-8 combines with J gene TRBJ1-1; 9 bases fit TRBD1. The germline V gene encodes CDR1 SGHTS and CDR2 YDEGEE. CDR3 length: 11 amino acids. CDR3 amino acids: CASSRDREVFF. DNA of the CDR3: TGTGCCAGCAGCCGGGACAGGGAAGTTTTCTTT.

The chain combines TRBV6-5 with TRBJ2-1; maybe TRBD2 (5 bases). In germline, CDR1 is MNHEY, CDR2 SVGAGI. The V gene lost 6 bases and the J gene lost 6 bases, with 18 bases spanning the gap. The length of the CDR3 is 15 residues. CDR3 nucleotide sequence: TGTGCCAGCAGCCCGGCGCGGCTAGCCACCAATGAGCAGTTCTTC. Translation gives CASSPARLATNEQFF.

At least ten counts were recorded for this clonotype. The V call is TRBV28, the J call TRBJ1-2; D ambiguous. Germline lookup yields CDR1 MDHEN and CDR2 SYDVKM. The CDR3 sequence is 10 residues long. Trimming shortened V by 10 bases and J by 4 bases, and 7 bases separated the two germline ends. The DNA of the CDR3 is TGTGCCACCGGGGTCTATGGCTACACCTTC. Its protein product is CATGVYGYTF.

This clonotype occurred many times. The genes are TRBV19 and TRBJ2-5; D unresolved. The CDR3 has 13 residues. The germline CDR1 and CDR2 sequences are LNHDA and SQIVND (reference sequence). V lost 5 bases and J lost 5, with 12 bases in between. The CDR3 sequence is CASSPPSMETQYF. DNA of the CDR3: TGTGCCAGTAGTCCGCCCTCGATGGAGACCCAGTACTTC.

This clonotype showed up many times. V is TRBV30 and J is TRBJ2-1; D may match TRBD1 or TRBD2 (5 bases each). The V gene lost 5 bases and the J gene lost 5 bases, with 7 bases spanning the gap. CDR3 size: 11 residues. CDR1 and CDR2 from the germline V gene are GTSNPN and SVGIG (reference sequence). The CDR3: CAWGGNNEQFF. The CDR3, as DNA: TGTGCCTGGGGGGGAAACAATGAGCAGTTCTTC.

This rearrangement joins TRBV10-1 to TRBJ1-1; possible D gene TRBD1, 6 bases. The CDR3 contains 13 residues. Trimming removed 10 bases from V and 5 bases from J, with 17 bases in between. CDR1 and CDR2 from the germline V gene are WNHNN and SYGVQD (reference sequence). DNA for the CDR3: TGCGCCATCACTCTAGGGGGGGATACTGAAGCTTTCTTT. Translation: CAITLGGDTEAFF.

The table lists this clonotype with many counts. The chain has TRBV6-2 or TRBV6-3 and TRBJ2-7; D perhaps matches TRBD2 (5 bases). V shed 4 bases and J shed 6 bases, with 10 bases lying between them. In germline, CDR1 is MNHEY, CDR2 SVGEGT. The CDR3 covers 12 residues. CDR3 in amino acids: CASSWTLGEQYF. For the CDR3, the DNA is TGTGCCAGCAGTTGGACTTTAGGCGAGCAGTACTTC.

This clonotype was seen ten or more times. One junction end disagrees with the germline gene, perhaps due to a read error. The chain carries TRBV11-2 and TRBJ2-5; D is possibly TRBD1 or TRBD2 (5 bases each). Germline CDR1 is SGHAT and CDR2 is FQNNGV. The CDR3 loop spans 12 amino acids. CDR3 amino acids: CASSLDGTPEHF. The DNA for the CDR3 is TGTGCCAGCAGCTTAGACGGGACCCCCGAGCACTTC.

This clonotype has ten or more counts. V is TRBV7-8 and J is TRBJ2-7, with 7 bases fitting TRBD2. V lost 5 bases and J lost 0; bases outside the gene matches: 7. Germline-derived CDR1 and CDR2 are SGHVS and FQNEAQ. CDR3 length: 15 residues. The CDR3 DNA sequence: TGTGCCAGCAGCACTACTAGCGCACCCTCCTACGAGCAGTACTTC. Amino acids: CASSTTSAPSYEQYF.

The chain carries TRBV19 and TRBJ2-3; TRBD2 aligns across 8 bases. Unmatched junction bases numbered 23, after V lost 9 bases and J lost 0 bases. Germline assignment: CDR1 LNHDA and CDR2 SQIVND (reference sequence). CDR3 length equals 20 residues. The CDR3 loop is CASNARGGLSVRRSTDTQYF. In DNA, the CDR3 is TGTGCCAGCAACGCTCGGGGGGGCCTTTCCGTAAGACGGAGCACAGATACGCAGTATTTT. Full variable domain (rest looked up from reference TRBV19 and TRBJ2-3): DGGITQSPKYLFRKEGQNVTLSCEQNLNHDAMYWYRQDPGQGLRLIYYSQIVNDFQKGDIAEGYSVSREKKESFPLTVTSAQKNPTAFYLCASNARGGLSVRRSTDTQYFGPGTRLTVL.